The present T cell receptor (beta chain) was sequenced within a study of blood T cell repertoires in COVID-19. Study summary: The cDNA or gDNA used as material had been derived from T cells, B-cell-depleted T cells, or PBMCs.

Participants' reported clinical history set cohort assignment. Authors' analysis steps: For nucleated cells, counts were estimated from reference gene primer amplification. Clones were sequenced by immunoSEQ multiplex PCR, and TCRdb holds only the in-frame ones, with some missing. V and J calls and clone size are copied from that table; D and trimming were computed from the DNA. The sample has some 530,000 clones, 80% to 90% seen once; the top ten hold 7% to 10%. Germline CDR1 and CDR2: ENHRY and SYGVKD. The V end lost 6 bases, the J end lost 3 bases, and 15 bases lay between the germline ends. This CDR3 is built from 15 residues.

The chain is built from TRBV10-3 and TRBJ1-5; D might be TRBD1 (6 bases). The source is a woman in her sixties who had recovered from COVID-19. Material for sequencing was PBMCs or T cells enriched from blood (not recorded which). This CDR3 is CAISEGGGDNQPQHF. The CDR3, as DNA: TGTGCCATCAGCGAGGGGGGGGGCGACAATCAGCCCCAGCATTTT.